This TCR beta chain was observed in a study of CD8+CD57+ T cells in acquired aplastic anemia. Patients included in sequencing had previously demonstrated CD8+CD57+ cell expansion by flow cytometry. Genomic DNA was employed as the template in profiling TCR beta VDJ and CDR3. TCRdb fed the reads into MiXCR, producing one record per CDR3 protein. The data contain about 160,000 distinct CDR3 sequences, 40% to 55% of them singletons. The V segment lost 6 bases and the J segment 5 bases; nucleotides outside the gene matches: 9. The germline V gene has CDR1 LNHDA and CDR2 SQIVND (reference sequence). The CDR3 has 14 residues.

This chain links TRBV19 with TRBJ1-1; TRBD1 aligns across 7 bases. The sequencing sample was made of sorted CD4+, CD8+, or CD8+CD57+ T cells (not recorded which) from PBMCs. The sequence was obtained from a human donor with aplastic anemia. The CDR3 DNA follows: TGTGCCAGTAGGGGGATACAGGGGAGTACTGAAGCTTTCTTT. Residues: CASRGIQGSTEAFF. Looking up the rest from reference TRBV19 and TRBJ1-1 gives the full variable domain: DGGITQSPKYLFRKEGQNVTLSCEQNLNHDAMYWYRQDPGQGLRLIYYSQIVNDFQKGDIAEGYSVSREKKESFPLTVTSAQKNPTAFYLCASRGIQGSTEAFFGQGTRLTVV.